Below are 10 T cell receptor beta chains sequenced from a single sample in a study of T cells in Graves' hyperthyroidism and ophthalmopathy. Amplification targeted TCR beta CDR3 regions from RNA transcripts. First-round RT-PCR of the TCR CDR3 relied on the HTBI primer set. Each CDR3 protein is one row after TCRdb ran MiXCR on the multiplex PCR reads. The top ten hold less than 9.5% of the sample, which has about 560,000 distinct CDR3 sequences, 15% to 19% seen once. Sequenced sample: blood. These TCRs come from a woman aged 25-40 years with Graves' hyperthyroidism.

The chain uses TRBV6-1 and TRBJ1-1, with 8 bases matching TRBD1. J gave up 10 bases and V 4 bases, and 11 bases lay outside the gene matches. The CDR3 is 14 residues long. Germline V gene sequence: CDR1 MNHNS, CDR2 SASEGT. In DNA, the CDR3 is TGTGCCAGCAGTGTTCGGACAGGGTATGAGGGAGCTTTCTTT. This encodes CASSVRTGYEGAFF.

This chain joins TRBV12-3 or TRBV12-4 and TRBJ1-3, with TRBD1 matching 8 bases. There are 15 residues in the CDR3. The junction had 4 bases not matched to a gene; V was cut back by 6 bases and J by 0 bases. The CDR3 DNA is TGTGCCAGCAGCCAAACAGGGGGCTCTGGAAACACCATATATTTT. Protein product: CASSQTGGSGNTIYF.

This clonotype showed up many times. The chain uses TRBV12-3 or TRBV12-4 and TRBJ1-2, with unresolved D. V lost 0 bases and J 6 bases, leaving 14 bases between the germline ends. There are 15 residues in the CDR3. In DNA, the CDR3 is TGTGCCAGCAGTTTAGCTGCCTTTCTTGAAAATGGCTACACCTTC. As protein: CASSLAAFLENGYTF.

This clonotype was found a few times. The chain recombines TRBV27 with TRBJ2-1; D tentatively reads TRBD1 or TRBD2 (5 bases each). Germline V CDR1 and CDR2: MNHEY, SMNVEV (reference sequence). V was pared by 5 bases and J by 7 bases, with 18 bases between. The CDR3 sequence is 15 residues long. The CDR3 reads CASSTPRDRENEQFF. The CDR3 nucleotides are TGTGCCAGCAGTACCCCCCGGGACCGAGAGAATGAGCAGTTCTTC.

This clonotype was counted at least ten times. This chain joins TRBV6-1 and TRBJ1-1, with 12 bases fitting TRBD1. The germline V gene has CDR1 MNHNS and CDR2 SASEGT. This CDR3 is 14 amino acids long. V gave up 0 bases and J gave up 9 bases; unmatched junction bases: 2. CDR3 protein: CASSEAWDRGQAFF. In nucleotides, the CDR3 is TGTGCCAGCAGTGAAGCCTGGGACAGGGGGCAAGCTTTCTTT.

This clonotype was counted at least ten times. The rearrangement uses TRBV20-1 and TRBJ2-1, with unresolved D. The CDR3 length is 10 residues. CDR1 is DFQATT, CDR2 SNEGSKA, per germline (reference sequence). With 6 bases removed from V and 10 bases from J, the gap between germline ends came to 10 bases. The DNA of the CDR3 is TGCAGTGCGGAAAGGCGGGAGCAGTTCTTC. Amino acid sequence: CSAERREQFF.

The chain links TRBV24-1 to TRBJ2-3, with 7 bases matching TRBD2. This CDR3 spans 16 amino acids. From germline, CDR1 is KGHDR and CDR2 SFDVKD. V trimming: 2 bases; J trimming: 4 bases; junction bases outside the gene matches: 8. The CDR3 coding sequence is TGTGCCACCAGTGATTGGGGTAGCGGGTCCGCAGATACGCAGTATTTT. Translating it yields CATSDWGSGSADTQYF.

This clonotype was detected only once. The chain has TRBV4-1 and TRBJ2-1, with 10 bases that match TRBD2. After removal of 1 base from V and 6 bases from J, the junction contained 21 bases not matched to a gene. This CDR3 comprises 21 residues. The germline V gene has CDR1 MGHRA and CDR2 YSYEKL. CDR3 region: CASSQGQYLAGETGQFNEQFF. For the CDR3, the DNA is TGCGCCAGCAGCCAAGGGCAATATCTAGCGGGAGAAACGGGTCAATTCAATGAGCAGTTCTTC.

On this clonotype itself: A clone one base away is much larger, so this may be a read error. CDR3 protein: CASSWAVTNEKLFF. The DNA of the CDR3 is TGTGCCAGCAGCTGGGCCGTAACTAATGAAAAACTGTTTTTT. The rearrangement uses TRBV7-2 and TRBJ1-4; no firm D call. From germline, CDR1 is SGHTA and CDR2 FQGNSA. This CDR3 comprises 14 residues. Trimming removed 4 bases from V and 1 base from J, with 7 bases in between.

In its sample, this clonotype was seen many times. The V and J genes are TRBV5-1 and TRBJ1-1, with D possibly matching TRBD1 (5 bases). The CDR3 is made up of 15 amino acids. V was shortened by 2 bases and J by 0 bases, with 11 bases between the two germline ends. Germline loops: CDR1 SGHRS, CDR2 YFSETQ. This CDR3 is CASSLQDSMNTEAFF. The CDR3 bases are TGCGCCAGCAGCTTACAGGATTCCATGAACACTGAAGCTTTCTTT.